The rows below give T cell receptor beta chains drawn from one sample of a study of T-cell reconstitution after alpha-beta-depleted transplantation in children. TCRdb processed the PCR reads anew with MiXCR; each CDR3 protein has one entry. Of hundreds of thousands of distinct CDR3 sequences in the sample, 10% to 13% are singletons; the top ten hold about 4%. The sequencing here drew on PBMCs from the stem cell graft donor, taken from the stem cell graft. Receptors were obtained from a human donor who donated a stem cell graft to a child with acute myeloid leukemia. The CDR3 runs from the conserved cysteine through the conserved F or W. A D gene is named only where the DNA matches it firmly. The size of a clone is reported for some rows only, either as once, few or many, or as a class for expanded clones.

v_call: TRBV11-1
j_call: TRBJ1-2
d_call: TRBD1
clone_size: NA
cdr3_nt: TGTGCCAGCAGCCCCCGGGACAGGGGCTTCTATGGCTACACCTTC
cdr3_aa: CASSPRDRGFYGYTF

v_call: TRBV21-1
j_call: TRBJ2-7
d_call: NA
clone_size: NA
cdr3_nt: TGTGCCAGCAGCAAGGGTTCGTGTGGGTCCCGGGACCCTGCCTCCTACGAGCAGTACTTC
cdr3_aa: CASSKGSCGSRDPASYEQYF

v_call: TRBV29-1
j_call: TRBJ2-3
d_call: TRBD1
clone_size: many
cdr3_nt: TGCAGCGTTGATAAACAGGGGTATGATGGCACAGATACGCAGTATTTT
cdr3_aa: CSVDKQGYDGTDTQYF

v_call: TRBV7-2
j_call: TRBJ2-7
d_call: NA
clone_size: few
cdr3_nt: TGTGCCAGCAGCTTTCGGGCCTCAGGAGTCTACTTC
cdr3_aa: CASSFRASGVYF

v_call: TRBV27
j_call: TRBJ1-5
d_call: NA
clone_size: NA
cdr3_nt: TGTGCCAGCAGTTTTGGCCTCACGAATCAGCCCCAGCATTTT
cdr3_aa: CASSFGLTNQPQHF

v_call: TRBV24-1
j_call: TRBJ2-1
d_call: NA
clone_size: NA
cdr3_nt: TGTGCCACCAGTGATTTGCCTCTGGCTAGCCAGGACAATGAGCAGTTCTTC
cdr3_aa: CATSDLPLASQDNEQFF

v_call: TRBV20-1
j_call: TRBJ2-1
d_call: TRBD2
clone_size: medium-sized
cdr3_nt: TGCAGTGCTAGATCCGGGACTAGTAACTACAATGAGCAGTTCTTC
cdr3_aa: CSARSGTSNYNEQFF

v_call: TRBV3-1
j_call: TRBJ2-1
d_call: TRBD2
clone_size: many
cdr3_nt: TGTGCCAGCAGCCAAACCTCGGCGGGAGGAGGTAGTGAGCAGTTCTTC
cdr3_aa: CASSQTSAGGGSEQFF

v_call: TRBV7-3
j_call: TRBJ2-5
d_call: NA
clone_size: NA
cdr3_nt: TGTGCCAGCAGCTTAACAGGGTTTGAGACCCAGTACTTC
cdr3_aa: CASSLTGFETQYF

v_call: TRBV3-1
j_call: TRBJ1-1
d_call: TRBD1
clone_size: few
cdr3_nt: TGTGCCAGCAGTCGCTCTGGACAGGGACCTGAAGCTTTCTTT
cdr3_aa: CASSRSGQGPEAFF

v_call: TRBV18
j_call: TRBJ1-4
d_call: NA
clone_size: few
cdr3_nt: TGTGCCAGCTCACCTGGGACACATAATGAAAAACTGTTTTTT
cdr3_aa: CASSPGTHNEKLFF